This T cell receptor (beta chain) came from a study of blood T cell repertoires in COVID-19. Germline V CDR1 and CDR2: MDHEN, SYDVKM. Trimming took 6 bases from V and 3 from J, leaving 12 bases between them. The CDR3 has 13 residues. Method: immunoSEQ multiplex PCR; TCRdb's copy keeps in-frame clones and lacks some. This table has 260,000 or so clones, around 88% appearing once. This chain uses TRBV28 with TRBJ2-7; a weak D match, TRBD2 (6 bases). The sequence was collected from a middle-aged woman with acute COVID-19. The sequencing input was PBMCs or T cells enriched from blood (not recorded which). CDR3 in DNA: TGTGCCAGCAGGCCGCGGCGGGGCTACGAGCAGTACGTC. Translated, it gives CASRPRRGYEQYV.